Included here is one TCR beta chain sequence, with context. These data are taken from a study of blood T cell repertoires in COVID-19. The protocol was immunoSEQ multiplex PCR, while the TCRdb copy is restricted to in-frame clones and leaves out a portion. The table includes approximately 100,000 clones, approximately 87% detected once. The ends were cut back, 3 bases at V and 6 bases at J, with 6 bases in the middle. Germline-derived CDR1 and CDR2 are SEHNR and FQNEAQ (reference sequence). The CDR3 loop spans 12 amino acids. The rearrangement uses TRBV7-9 and TRBJ2-1, with TRBD1 as a possible D gene (6 bases). The sequenced material came from peripheral blood. The receptor's source is a woman aged 25 to 39 with acute or convalescent COVID-19. The CDR3: CASSLTGNEQFF. CDR3 in DNA: TGTGCCAGCAGCTTGACAGGCAATGAGCAGTTCTTC.